These 18 T cell receptor beta chains were all obtained from the same sample, sequenced in a study of blood T cell repertoires in COVID-19 (dated by TCRdb to 2020 to 2021). To prepare the library, the immunoSEQ multiplex PCR assay was applied. TCRdb re-hosts the immuneACCESS table, in-frame sequences only. Its copies lack some clones; in the studies checked, an unresolved V gene accounts for under half of them, and the cause for the rest is not known. This sample is represented by 80,000 to 130,000 clones; about 89% of them were singletons. The top ten clonotypes cover 0.97% of the sample. Sequences were obtained from peripheral blood. Receptors were obtained from a man in his sixties with acute or convalescent COVID-19.

The chain joins TRBV19 to TRBJ2-1, with TRBD2 identical over 10 bases. Per the germline V gene, CDR1 is LNHDA and CDR2 is SQIVND (reference sequence). Trimming took 5 bases from V and 3 from J; bases not matched to a gene: 7. The CDR3 loop spans 16 amino acids. The CDR3 DNA reads as TGTGCCAGTAGTCGTCGACTAGCGGGCCTCTACAATGAGCAGTTCTTC. Encoded protein: CASSRRLAGLYNEQFF.

This sequence joins TRBV18 and TRBJ2-2; unclear D gene. The V end lost 0 bases, the J end lost 5 bases, and 7 bases lay between the germline ends. The germline V gene encodes CDR1 KGHSH and CDR2 LQKENI. This CDR3 is built from 14 residues. CDR3 in amino acids: CASSPPSGTGELFF. CDR3 in DNA: TGTGCCAGCTCACCACCTTCAGGAACCGGGGAGCTGTTTTTT.

This chain joins TRBV3-1 (or the pseudogene TRBV3-2) and TRBJ1-3; TRBD1 might be the D (5 bases). Per the germline V gene, CDR1 is LGHDT and CDR2 is YNNKEL (reference sequence). This CDR3 spans 16 amino acids. Trimming removed 4 bases from V and 0 bases from J, with 13 bases in between. CDR3: CASSLTVPASGNTIYF. The CDR3 nucleotides are TGTGCCAGCAGCCTGACAGTGCCAGCCTCTGGAAACACCATATATTTT.

V and J are TRBV16 and TRBJ1-4; 9 nucleotides align to TRBD1. V was clipped by 2 bases and J by 8 bases; unmatched bases: 9. Germline CDR1 reads KGHSY; CDR2 reads FQNENV. The CDR3 covers 16 residues. As DNA, the CDR3 is TGTGCCAGCAGCCAAAACGCGGGACAGGGAAGGGAAAAACTGTTTTTT. This encodes CASSQNAGQGREKLFF.

The genes are TRBV2 and TRBJ1-1, with D hard to call. The CDR3 runs to 14 residues. In germline, CDR1 is SNHLY, CDR2 FYNNEI. The V gene lost 5 bases and the J gene lost 1 base, with 11 bases spanning the gap. CDR3 residues: CASSFMRQNTEAFF. The CDR3, as DNA: TGTGCCAGCAGTTTCATGCGGCAGAACACTGAAGCTTTCTTT.

The V call is TRBV11-2, the J call TRBJ1-4, with TRBD1 matching 9 bases. Looked up from germline, CDR1 is SGHAT and CDR2 is FQNNGV. This CDR3 spans 14 amino acids. Losses at the gene ends were 6 bases for V and 8 bases for J; bases not matched to a gene: 7. Written as DNA, the CDR3 is TGTGCCAGCAGTTGGGACAGGGAGAGGGAAAAACTGTTTTTT. It yields the protein CASSWDREREKLFF.

CDR3 sequence reads: CASTQGGQSGHNYGYTF. DNA of the CDR3: TGTGCCAGCACTCAGGGGGGACAGTCGGGACATAACTATGGCTACACCTTC. The chain has TRBV27 and TRBJ1-2; 7 bases fit TRBD1. The CDR3 has 17 residues. Unmatched junction bases numbered 15, after V lost 7 bases and J lost 1 base. The germline CDR1 and CDR2 sequences are MNHEY and SMNVEV (reference sequence).

The V call is TRBV19, the J call TRBJ1-4, with 9 positions matching TRBD1. The CDR3 runs 18 residues. From germline, CDR1 is LNHDA and CDR2 SQIVND (reference sequence). Trimming removed 5 bases from V and 0 bases from J; junction bases left unmatched: 10. The CDR3 coding sequence is TGTGCCAGTAGTTGGGGACAGGGATTGTCGGCAACTAATGAAAAACTGTTTTTT. Translated, it gives CASSWGQGLSATNEKLFF.

In regard to this clone: Mismatch with germline at one junction end may stem from a read error. This chain joins TRBV6-5 and TRBJ1-4, with D hard to call. The CDR3 has 15 amino acids. Per germline, CDR1 MNHEY and CDR2 SVGAGI. CDR3 region: CASRYSGATNEKLFF. The CDR3 DNA reads as TGTGCCAGCAGATACTCAGGAGCAACTAATGAAAAACTGTTTTTT.

The CDR3 DNA follows: TGTGCCACCAGTGATTTAGGAGGCAGGCTTAATGAAAAACTGTTTTTT. The encoded protein is CATSDLGGRLNEKLFF. The V and J genes are TRBV24-1 and TRBJ1-4, with unresolved D. From germline, CDR1 is KGHDR and CDR2 SFDVKD. The V end was cut by 1 base, the J end by 4 bases, with 12 bases between. The length of the CDR3 is 16 residues.

The CDR3 region is CASRLEGQVSYEQYV. The CDR3 DNA reads as TGTGCCAGCAGACTTGAGGGACAGGTCTCCTACGAGCAGTACGTC. The chain combines TRBV6-5 with TRBJ2-7, with 8 bases fitting TRBD1. The CDR3 contains 15 residues. Unmatched junction bases numbered 7, after V lost 6 bases and J lost 0 bases. Germline V CDR1 and CDR2: MNHEY, SVGAGI.

This clone was found a few times. This chain joins TRBV6-5 and TRBJ1-4; D remains ambiguous. Trimming shortened V by 4 bases and J by 6 bases, and 15 bases separated the two germline ends. The CDR3 runs 15 residues. CDR1 is MNHEY and CDR2 is SVGAGI in the germline V gene. The CDR3 sequence is CASSSSGRGDEKLFF. The CDR3 coding sequence is TGTGCCAGCAGTTCCTCGGGCCGGGGAGATGAAAAACTGTTTTTT.

This sequence joins TRBV9 and TRBJ2-1, with a tentative D call TRBD2 (6 bases). This CDR3 has 15 amino acids. CDR1 is SGDLS and CDR2 is YYNGEE in the germline V gene. The V end lost 6 bases, the J end lost 6 bases, and 19 bases lay between the germline ends. The CDR3 protein is CASTPSGVRGNEQFF. In nucleotides, the CDR3 is TGTGCCAGCACCCCCTCGGGAGTAAGAGGCAATGAGCAGTTCTTC.

J is TRBJ2-5 and V is TRBV2; 7 positions agree with TRBD2. This CDR3 is 14 amino acids long. Germline CDR1 is SNHLY and CDR2 is FYNNEI. V lost 8 bases, J lost 5 bases, and 11 bases stayed unmatched. The CDR3 sequence: CASLRGRAVETQYF. The CDR3 DNA follows: TGTGCCAGCTTAAGAGGGAGGGCCGTGGAGACCCAGTACTTC.

This chain joins TRBV19 and TRBJ1-3; D is uncertain. Trimming stripped 6 bases from V and 6 bases from J, with 9 bases between. Germline lookup yields CDR1 LNHDA and CDR2 SQIVND (reference sequence). The CDR3 totals 12 residues. The CDR3 region has the DNA TGTGCCAGTAGAGAGTCCAAAAACACCATATATTTT. Translation gives CASRESKNTIYF. Supplemented by reference TRBV19 and TRBJ1-3, the full variable domain reads DGGITQSPKYLFRKEGQNVTLSCEQNLNHDAMYWYRQDPGQGLRLIYYSQIVNDFQKGDIAEGYSVSREKKESFPLTVTSAQKNPTAFYLCASRESKNTIYFGEGSWLTVV.

This clone appeared a single time. This chain uses TRBV11-3 with TRBJ2-1, with D perhaps matching TRBD1 (5 bases). V lost 5 bases, J lost 2 bases, and 7 bases lay in between. Germline V gene data show CDR1 as SGHNT and CDR2 as YENEEA. The CDR3 contains 13 residues. CDR3 in amino acids: CASSATAYNEQFF. The CDR3 coding sequence is TGTGCCAGCAGCGCGACAGCCTACAATGAGCAGTTCTTC. The entire variable domain, with the rest obtained from reference TRBV11-3 and TRBJ2-1, is as follows: EAGVVQSPRYKIIEKKQPVAFWCNPISGHNTLYWYLQNLGQGPELLIRYENEEAVDDSQLPKDRFSAERLKGVDSTLKIQPAELGDSAVYLCASSATAYNEQFFGPGTRLTVL.

The chain links TRBV5-1 to TRBJ2-2, with a weak D call TRBD1 (6 bases). Trimming took 2 bases from V and 1 from J, leaving 9 bases between them. CDR3 length: 15 residues. The V gene's germline CDR1 is SGHRS and CDR2 YFSETQ. The CDR3, as DNA: TGCGCCAGCAGCTTCAGGGGCCAGAACACCGGGGAGCTGTTTTTT. Translation gives CASSFRGQNTGELFF.

The V call is TRBV18, the J call TRBJ2-5; D may be TRBD1 (5 bases). The CDR3 is 14 amino acids. Trimming stripped 2 bases from V and 2 bases from J, with 9 bases between. From germline, CDR1 is KGHSH and CDR2 LQKENI. CDR3 region: CASSPGARQETQYF. The CDR3 DNA sequence: TGTGCCAGCTCACCAGGGGCAAGACAAGAGACCCAGTACTTC.